A single sample is the source of the 21 T cell receptor beta chains below, sequenced in a study of cytomegalovirus exposure and HLA in healthy donors. A multiplex PCR was run with 60 Vbeta primers and 13 Jbeta primers. Data came from immunoSEQ multiplex PCR; TCRdb stores just in-frame clones and leaves some out. The sample holds around 160,000 clones; 75% to 80% are singletons and the top ten take about 2.6%. Sequenced input: PBMCs. These TCRs come from a woman between 40 and 50 years old in good health and CMV-seropositive.

The chain joins TRBV29-1 to TRBJ2-1; D is unresolved. Trimming left V 3 bases short and J 0 bases short, with 6 bases between. CDR1 is SQVTM, CDR2 ANQGSEA, per germline. CDR3 length: 13 amino acids. Here the CDR3 DNA reads TGCAGCGTTGATCCCCGCTCCTACAATGAGCAGTTCTTC. It encodes CSVDPRSYNEQFF.

The chain couples TRBV5-4 to TRBJ2-5; 10 bases map to TRBD1. Germline CDR1 and CDR2: SGHNT and YYREEE (reference sequence). The CDR3 is 14 residues long. The ends lost 3 bases at V and 5 bases at J; junction bases unmatched: 4. CDR3 in amino acids: CASSSTGGDETQYF. The CDR3 DNA reads as TGTGCCAGCAGCTCGACAGGGGGCGATGAGACCCAGTACTTC.

The table lists this clone with a count of one. V is TRBV29-1 and J is TRBJ1-1; possible D gene TRBD1, 6 bases. The CDR3 covers 13 residues. Germline V gene sequence: CDR1 SQVTM, CDR2 ANQGSEA. V dropped 7 bases and J dropped 0 bases, with 12 bases sitting between them. The CDR3 coding sequence is TGCAGCGCCATCGGACAGATGAACACTGAAGCTTTCTTT. Its protein product is CSAIGQMNTEAFF.

The rearrangement joins TRBV6-1 to TRBJ1-1, with D unresolved. V lost 2 bases and J 2 bases, leaving 9 bases between the germline ends. Germline V gene lookup returns CDR1 MNHNS and CDR2 SASEGT. The CDR3 totals 14 residues. The DNA of the CDR3 is TGTGCCAGCAGTGAATGGGCAGCCAACACTGAAGCTTTCTTT. Translated, it gives CASSEWAANTEAFF.

This clone has a handful of counts. The rearrangement joins TRBV6-6 to TRBJ1-1; maybe TRBD1 (6 bases). V dropped 0 bases and J dropped 2 bases, with 10 bases sitting between them. CDR3 length: 15 amino acids. Germline CDR1 and CDR2: MNHNY and SVGAGI (reference sequence). In DNA form, the CDR3 reads TGTGCCAGCAGTTACTCAAAGGGGGTTAACACTGAAGCTTTCTTT. Amino acid sequence: CASSYSKGVNTEAFF.

The chain recombines TRBV25-1 with TRBJ2-7; perhaps TRBD2 as D (6 bases). The CDR3 totals 14 residues. CDR1 MGHDK and CDR2 SYGVNS come from the germline V gene. V lost 5 bases, J lost 3 bases, and 14 bases lay in between. The CDR3 coding sequence is TGTGCCAGCAGTAGAAGCGGGCCAGGCTACGAGCAGTACTTC. It is translated as CASSRSGPGYEQYF.

J is TRBJ2-7 and V is TRBV5-5, with 9 bases aligning to TRBD1. The CDR3 runs to 15 residues. Germline CDR1 is SGHKS and CDR2 is YYEKEE (reference sequence). J lost 2 bases, V lost 3 bases, and 6 bases had no gene match. Written as DNA, the CDR3 is TGTGCCAGCAGCTCCCCGGGACAGGGAACCTACGAGCAGTACTTC. It yields the protein CASSSPGQGTYEQYF.

Only a few counts were recorded for this clone. V usage is TRBV30 and J usage is TRBJ1-3; D is possibly TRBD1 (5 bases). Deletions cut 1 base from V and 0 bases from J, with 7 bases between. The CDR3 extends over 14 amino acids. Germline V gene data show CDR1 as GTSNPN and CDR2 as SVGIG (reference sequence). The CDR3 DNA reads as TGTGCCTGGAGTGAGACAGTCTCTGGAAACACCATATATTTT. This codes for CAWSETVSGNTIYF.

The genes are TRBV27 and TRBJ1-1; D is perhaps TRBD1 (6 bases). CDR1 and CDR2 from the germline V gene are MNHEY and SMNVEV (reference sequence). This CDR3 has 14 residues. Trimming stripped 0 bases from V and 5 bases from J, with 10 bases between. The CDR3 coding sequence is TGTGCCAGCAGTTTATCGGGGGCGCGAACTGAAGCTTTCTTT. It codes for CASSLSGARTEAFF.

The rearrangement joins TRBV5-5 to TRBJ1-5; 7 bases match TRBD1. Trimming took 4 bases from V and 5 from J; bases not matched to a gene: 12. In germline, CDR1 is SGHKS, CDR2 YYEKEE (reference sequence). This CDR3 has 16 amino acids. The CDR3 region is CASSKGQDTAHQPQHF. In DNA, the CDR3 is TGTGCCAGCAGCAAAGGACAGGACACAGCCCATCAGCCCCAGCATTTT.

This chain connects TRBV29-1 to TRBJ2-5; TRBD2 matches at 8 bases. Germline V gene lookup returns CDR1 SQVTM and CDR2 ANQGSEA. V was pared by 3 bases and J by 4 bases, with 4 bases of the junction left unmatched. The CDR3 is 13 amino acids. The CDR3 region has the DNA TGCAGCGTTGATCCGGGGGGGCGAGAGACCCAGTACTTC. Amino acid sequence: CSVDPGGRETQYF.

The chain joins TRBV28 to TRBJ2-3; D possibly corresponds to TRBD1 (6 bases). CDR1 and CDR2 from the germline V gene are MDHEN and SYDVKM. CDR3 size: 15 residues. V lost 6 bases and J 1 base, leaving 14 bases between the germline ends. CDR3 sequence: CASSSGTFGTDTQYF. In nucleotides, the CDR3 is TGTGCCAGCAGCTCCGGGACATTCGGCACAGATACGCAGTATTTT.

J is TRBJ2-3 and V is TRBV4-3, with a weak D call TRBD2 (6 bases). Germline-derived CDR1 and CDR2 are LGHNA and YSLEER. The CDR3 spans 17 residues. The V end lost 2 bases, the J end lost 0 bases, and 15 bases lay between the germline ends. In nucleotides, the CDR3 is TGCGCCAGCAGCCAACTAGGGGACTTTCTTAGCACAGATACGCAGTATTTT. This gives the protein CASSQLGDFLSTDTQYF.

The V and J genes are TRBV4-1 and TRBJ2-6; 10 bases agree with TRBD1. The CDR3 spans 18 residues. V shed 4 bases, J shed 4 bases, and the junction held 10 bases outside the gene matches. The germline gives CDR1 MGHRA, CDR2 YSYEKL. CDR3 loop: CASSRGTGVPSGANVLTF. The CDR3 DNA reads TGCGCCAGCAGCCGAGGGACAGGGGTCCCCTCAGGGGCCAACGTCCTGACTTTC.

The gene calls are TRBV5-5 and TRBJ2-2; TRBD1 matches 8 bases. The germline gives CDR1 SGHKS, CDR2 YYEKEE (reference sequence). V was pared by 3 bases and J by 4 bases, with 5 bases of the junction left unmatched. The CDR3 is 15 residues long. The CDR3 region is CASSYRGSATGELFF. CDR3 DNA: TGTGCCAGCAGCTACAGGGGGTCGGCCACCGGGGAGCTGTTTTTT.

This chain joins TRBV6-5 and TRBJ2-7; 7 positions agree with TRBD1. J gave up 1 base and V 2 bases, and 2 bases lay outside the gene matches. CDR3 length: 14 residues. Germline CDR1 reads MNHEY; CDR2 reads SVGAGI. The CDR3 DNA is TGTGCCAGCAGTTACAGGGACAGATCCTACGAGCAGTACTTC. Protein product: CASSYRDRSYEQYF.

The V gene is TRBV4-3, the J gene TRBJ2-7; 7 nucleotides line up with TRBD2. Germline CDR1 is LGHNA and CDR2 is YSLEER. The ends lost 3 bases at V and 1 base at J; junction bases unmatched: 12. The CDR3 covers 17 residues. This CDR3 is CASSHIGRGGGSYEQYF. CDR3 nucleotide sequence: TGCGCCAGCAGCCACATCGGGAGAGGCGGGGGTTCCTACGAGCAGTACTTC.

The chain couples TRBV5-4 to TRBJ2-3; 9 bases match TRBD2. Germline CDR1 is SGHNT and CDR2 is YYREEE (reference sequence). With V trimmed by 0 bases and J by 6 bases, 2 bases remained unmatched. This CDR3 spans 14 amino acids. The CDR3 nucleotides are TGTGCCAGCAGCTTGGAGGCGGGGGGGGATACGCAGTATTTT. Its protein is CASSLEAGGDTQYF.

The CDR3 DNA sequence: TGTGCCAGCAGCGCCCGACTAGGTTCCTACGAGCAGTACTTC. This codes for CASSARLGSYEQYF. The V gene is TRBV11-2, the J gene TRBJ2-7; maybe TRBD2 (6 bases). Germline values: CDR1 SGHAT, CDR2 FQNNGV. This CDR3 comprises 14 residues. Trimming cost V 5 bases and J 1 base, with 12 bases left between them.

V gene TRBV11-2 combines with J gene TRBJ2-5, with a tentative D call TRBD1 (7 bases). CDR3 length: 15 amino acids. The V end was cut by 3 bases, the J end by 4 bases, with 15 bases between. CDR1 SGHAT and CDR2 FQNNGV come from the germline V gene. The CDR3 nucleotides read TGTGCCAGCAGCTTGGAGGGGGCGGTTGGAGAGACCCAGTACTTC. Its protein product is CASSLEGAVGETQYF.

The chain combines TRBV11-3 with TRBJ1-1, with 7 bases matching TRBD1. This CDR3 has 15 amino acids. Germline assignment: CDR1 SGHNT and CDR2 YENEEA. J gave up 0 bases and V 4 bases, and 5 bases lay outside the gene matches. CDR3 sequence: CASSYQGGVNTEAFF. CDR3 in DNA: TGTGCCAGCAGCTACCAGGGGGGAGTGAACACTGAAGCTTTCTTT.